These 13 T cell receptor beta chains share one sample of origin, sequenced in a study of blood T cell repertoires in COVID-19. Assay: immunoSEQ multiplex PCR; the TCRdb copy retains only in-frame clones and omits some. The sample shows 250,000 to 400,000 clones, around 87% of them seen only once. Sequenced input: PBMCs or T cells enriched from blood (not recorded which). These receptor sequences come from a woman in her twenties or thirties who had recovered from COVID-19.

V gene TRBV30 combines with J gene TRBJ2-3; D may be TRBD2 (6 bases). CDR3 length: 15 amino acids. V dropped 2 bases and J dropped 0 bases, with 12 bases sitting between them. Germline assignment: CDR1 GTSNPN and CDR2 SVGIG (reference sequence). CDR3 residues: CAWSRGGTSTDTQYF. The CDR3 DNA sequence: TGTGCCTGGAGTAGGGGAGGCACTAGCACAGATACGCAGTATTTT.

In DNA, the CDR3 is TGTGCCAGCAGCTCAGGGGCCTTAGGACAGGGAGATACGCAGTATTTT. The encoded protein is CASSSGALGQGDTQYF. J is TRBJ2-3 and V is TRBV11-3; 8 nucleotides agree with TRBD1. Germline CDR1 SGHNT, CDR2 YENEEA. V gave up 4 bases and J gave up 5 bases; unmatched junction bases: 11. The length of the CDR3 is 16 residues.

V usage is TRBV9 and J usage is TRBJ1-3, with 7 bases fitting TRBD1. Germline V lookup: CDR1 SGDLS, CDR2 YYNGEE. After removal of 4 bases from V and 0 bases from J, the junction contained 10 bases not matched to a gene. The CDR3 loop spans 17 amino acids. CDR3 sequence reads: CASSPYRDSHSGNTIYF. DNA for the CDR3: TGTGCCAGCAGCCCCTACCGGGACAGCCACTCTGGAAACACCATATATTTT.

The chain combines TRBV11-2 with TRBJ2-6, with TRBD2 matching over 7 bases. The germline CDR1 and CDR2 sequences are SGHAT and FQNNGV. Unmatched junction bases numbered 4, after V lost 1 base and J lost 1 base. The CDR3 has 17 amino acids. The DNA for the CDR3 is TGTGCCAGCAGCTTAGGGGGAGGGTGGTCTGGGGCCAACGTCCTGACTTTC. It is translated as CASSLGGGWSGANVLTF.

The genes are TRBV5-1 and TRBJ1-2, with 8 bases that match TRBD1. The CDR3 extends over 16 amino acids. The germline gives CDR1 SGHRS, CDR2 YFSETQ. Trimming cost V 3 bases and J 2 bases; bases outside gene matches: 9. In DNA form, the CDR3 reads TGCGCCAGCAGCTGGACGACAGGGGCGGACAACTATGGCTACACCTTC. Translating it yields CASSWTTGADNYGYTF.

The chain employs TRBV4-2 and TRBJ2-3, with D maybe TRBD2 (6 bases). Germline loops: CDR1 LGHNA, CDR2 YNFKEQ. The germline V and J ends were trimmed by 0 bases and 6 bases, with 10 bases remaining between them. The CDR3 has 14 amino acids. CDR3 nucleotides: TGTGCCAGCAGCCAAGATACTAGCATCGATACGCAGTATTTT. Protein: CASSQDTSIDTQYF.

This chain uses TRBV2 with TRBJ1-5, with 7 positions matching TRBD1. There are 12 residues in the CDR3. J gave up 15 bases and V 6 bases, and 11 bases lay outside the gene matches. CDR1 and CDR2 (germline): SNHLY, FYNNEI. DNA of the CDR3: TGTGCCAGCAGCGGGAGGGGGCAGCTATGGCATTTT. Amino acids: CASSGRGQLWHF. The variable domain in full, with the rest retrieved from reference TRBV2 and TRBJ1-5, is EPEVTQTPSHQVTQMGQEVILRCVPISNHLYFYWYRQILGQKVEFLVSFYNNEISEKSEIFDDQFSVERPDGSNFTLKIRSTKLEDSAMYFCASSGRGQLWHFGDGTRLSIL.

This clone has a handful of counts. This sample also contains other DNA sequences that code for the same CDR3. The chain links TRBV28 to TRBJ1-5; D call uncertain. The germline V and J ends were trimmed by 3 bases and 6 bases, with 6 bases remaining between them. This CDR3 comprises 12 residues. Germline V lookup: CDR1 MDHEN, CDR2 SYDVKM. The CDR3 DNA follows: TGTGCCAGCAGTTTGGTCGGTCAGCCCCAGCATTTT. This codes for CASSLVGQPQHF.

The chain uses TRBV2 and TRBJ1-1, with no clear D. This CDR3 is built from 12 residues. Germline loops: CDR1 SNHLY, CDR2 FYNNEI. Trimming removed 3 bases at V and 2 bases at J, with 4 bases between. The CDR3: CASSDYNTEAFF. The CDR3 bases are TGTGCCAGCAGTGATTATAACACTGAAGCTTTCTTT.

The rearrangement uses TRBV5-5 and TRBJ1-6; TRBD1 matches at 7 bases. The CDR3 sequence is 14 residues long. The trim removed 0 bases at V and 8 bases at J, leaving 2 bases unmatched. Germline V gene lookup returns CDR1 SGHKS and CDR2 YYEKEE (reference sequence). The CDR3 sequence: CASSLATGHSPLHF. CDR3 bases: TGTGCCAGCAGCTTGGCGACAGGGCATTCACCCCTCCACTTT.

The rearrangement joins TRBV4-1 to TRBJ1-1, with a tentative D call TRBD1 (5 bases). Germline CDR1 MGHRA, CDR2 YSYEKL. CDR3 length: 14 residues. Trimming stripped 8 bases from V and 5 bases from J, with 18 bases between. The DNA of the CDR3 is TGCGCCAGCGAAGACATCGGGGGGGGAACTGAAGCTTTCTTT. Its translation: CASEDIGGGTEAFF.

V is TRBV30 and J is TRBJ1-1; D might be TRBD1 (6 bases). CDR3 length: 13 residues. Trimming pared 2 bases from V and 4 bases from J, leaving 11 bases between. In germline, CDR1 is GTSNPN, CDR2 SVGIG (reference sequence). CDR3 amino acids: CAWSWTAATEAFF. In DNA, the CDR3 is TGTGCCTGGAGTTGGACAGCGGCCACTGAAGCTTTCTTT.

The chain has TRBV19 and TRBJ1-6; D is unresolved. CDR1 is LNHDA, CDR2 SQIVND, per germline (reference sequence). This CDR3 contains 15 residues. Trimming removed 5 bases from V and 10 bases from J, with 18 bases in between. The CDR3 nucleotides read TGTGCCAGTAGTGCCACCGGGATCTTAAGGTCACCCCTCCACTTT. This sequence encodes CASSATGILRSPLHF.